The clone carrying this TCR beta chain occurred a few times. Its target is unknown. The entry originates in a study of CD8 T cells in ankylosing spondylitis. Findings and limits, study-wide: Typical of ankylosing spondylitis blood, it appeared, was a TCR beta motif of roughly eight highly homologous variants. As reported, disease-linked clones showed significant enrichment in matched ankylosing spondylitis synovial fluid.

There are 16 residues in the CDR3. V gave up 0 bases and J gave up 5 bases, with 19 bases separating them. Germline V gene data show CDR1 as DFQATT and CDR2 as SNEGSKA (reference sequence). Quantitative molecular-barcoded 5'-RACE generated the TCR beta libraries. TCRdb re-called the 5' RACE reads with MiXCR, one entry per CDR3 protein. In the table there are 130,000 or so distinct CDR3 sequences, about 6.5% of which are singletons. The V gene is TRBV20-1, the J gene TRBJ2-5; D not resolved. This sequence was found in a male donor with ankylosing spondylitis or in good health (not recorded which). Specimen: blood, either unsorted or a sorted T cell fraction (not recorded which). The CDR3 sequence is CSARDGLAPDLETQYF. CDR3 DNA: TGCAGTGCTAGAGATGGATTAGCACCGGATTTGGAGACCCAGTACTTC.